This T cell receptor (beta chain) was captured in a study of spatial heterogeneity in lung cancer (dated by TCRdb to the late 2010s). Background on the whole study: Beta-chain transcripts were consistently detected in greater numbers than alpha-chain transcripts, which likely reflects a higher abundance of beta-chain transcripts. In the raw uncorrected reads, each unique combination of TCR and UMI appeared more than ten times on average. The study quantitatively compared TCR alpha and beta repertoires across multiple tumor regions, matched nontumor lung and blood in non-small cell lung cancer. Nonsynonymous mutation counts, determined by whole-exome sequencing of tumor tissue, were related to features of the TCR repertoire. Both alpha and beta chains were TCR-sequenced in samples taken at surgery, namely 220 tumor regions, 61 to 65 matched nontumor lung samples and 45 to 60 PBMC samples.

Ten or more counts support this clonotype. Its antigen remains undetermined. Per-base quality was not reported, and no clone a single base away is much larger than it. Sample time point, as interpreted from the label and publication: sample taken at primary tumor resection. Whole RNA extracted from tumor and nontumor lung tissue, or from cryopreserved PBMC samples, was used for TCR sequencing without cell sorting. Samples were obtained from about 75 patients with early-stage, untreated non-small cell lung cancer from the lung TRACERx cohort. Only patients with enough RNA available from two or more tumor regions were chosen for TCR sequencing. Broader findings and caveats from the paper: Confirming at a functional level the hypothesis that regional TCRs recognize regional mutations was considered to require additional single-cell paired TCR alpha and beta sequencing. Ubiquitous expanded tumor TCRs were detected in blood more often at tumor resection than at routine follow-up.

Libraries were constructed by 5' RACE. TCRdb shows the sequencer as NextSeq 500. In the TCR library protocol, a unique molecular identifier was attached to each TCR cDNA molecule so that PCR and sequencing errors could be corrected. Per the original workflow: TCR identification, UMI-based error correction and CDR3 extraction were all carried out with Decombinator tools. TCRs above a frequency of 2 per 1,000, corresponding to the top 1% of the tumor frequency distribution, were defined as expanded. Rényi diversity was computed with the R vegan package after subsampling each repertoire 100 times to 5,000 TCRs. CDR3 similarity networks were built from amino acid triplet string-kernel similarity, with CDR3s being connected when pairwise similarity was above 0.82. The raw public data were reprocessed by TCRdb itself: fastp quality trimming at Q25, MiXCR clonotype calling, in-frame beta chains only. All rows with the same CDR3 protein become a single entry with the most common DNA and genes. The V and J calls here are based on TCRdb, not the publication. The sample has some 70,000 distinct CDR3 sequences on record, about an eighth of them singletons. The top ten clonotypes cover 7.2% of the sample.

The CDR3 covers 15 residues, taking in both the cysteine and the phenylalanine. The retained sequence is limited to the CDR3, 45 bases, with the frame set at the first base. In the germline V gene, CDR1 corresponds to MNHNS and CDR2 to SASEGT. V is reduced by 7 bases and J by 1 base, leaving a spacing of 16 bases between them. The clonotype comes from a male donor with early-stage non-small cell lung cancer. The V and J segments used are TRBV6-1 and TRBJ2-5; TRBD1 is perhaps the D gene, given 6 matching bases. The sequencing here drew on PBMCs, taken at surgery. The CDR3 amino acid sequence is: CASTLIGGAQETQYF. The nucleotides read TGTGCCAGCACCCTGATAGGGGGAGCCCAAGAGACCCAGTACTTC.